This T cell receptor (beta chain) was profiled in a study of metastatic and nonmetastatic thyroid tumors (dated by TCRdb to 2020 to 2021). For the wider study: The researchers compared repertoires between peripheral blood samples and tumor or nodule tissue samples from patients with malignant or benign thyroid disease. What the work shows at the level of the full study, not this receptor alone: In both blood and tumor samples, malignant tumors were reported to have significantly higher TCR beta diversity than benign nodules.

To prepare the library, PCR was applied. The sequencing machine was an Illumina HiSeq 4000. High-throughput sequencing was used to profile the TCR beta-chain CDR3 region of each patient. From the authors' description of their analysis: Drawing on CDR3 differences between clinicopathological groups, the researchers built a classifier meant to tell apart patients with distant-metastatic papillary thyroid cancer. Repertoire diversity was assessed with the Shannon index, and tumor-blood repertoire similarity with the Morisita-Horn index. Using fastp trimming at Q25 and MiXCR clonotype assembly, TCRdb reanalyzed the public sequencing data and kept in-frame beta chains. TCRdb, not the authors, supplied the V and J calls. Counted in this sample were several thousand clones; 30% to 35% of them appeared once. Roughly 10% of the sample belongs to the ten largest clones. This clone is deemed medium-sized (0.01 to 0.1%). Its antigen is unknown. No much larger clone is present one base from it, and per-base qualities are unavailable.

No treatment had been received by any patient before thyroid surgery. Using T-cell receptor beta sequencing, the study looked back at clinical samples from patients collected from about 2012 to 2018. From the germline V gene (reference sequence), CDR1 is LNHDA and CDR2 is SQIVND. Unmatched junction bases come to 8, with V trimmed by 7 bases and J by 6 bases. The CDR3 goes from the cysteine to the phenylalanine over 14 residues. Only CDR3 DNA is held: 42 bases, read in frame from base 1. The sample was tumor tissue. This TCR was sampled from a female donor with papillary thyroid cancer or a benign thyroid nodule (not recorded which). Some clones in this sample may be carry-over from other donors' samples. The chain uses TRBV19 and TRBJ1-5; TRBD1 agrees with 8 junctional bases. The CDR3 has the sequence CASNNQGAGQPQHF. The nucleotides read TGTGCCAGTAATAATCAGGGGGCGGGTCAGCCCCAGCATTTT.